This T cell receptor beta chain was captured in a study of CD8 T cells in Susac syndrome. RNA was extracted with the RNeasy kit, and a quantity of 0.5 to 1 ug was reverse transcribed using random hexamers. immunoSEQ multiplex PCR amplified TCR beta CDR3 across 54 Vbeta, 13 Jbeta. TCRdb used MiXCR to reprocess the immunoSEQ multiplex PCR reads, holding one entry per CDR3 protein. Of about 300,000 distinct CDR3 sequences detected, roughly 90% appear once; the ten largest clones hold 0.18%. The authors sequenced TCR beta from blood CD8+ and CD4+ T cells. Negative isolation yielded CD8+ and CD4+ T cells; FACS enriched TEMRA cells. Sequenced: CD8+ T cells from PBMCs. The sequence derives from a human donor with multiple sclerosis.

The CDR3 sequence is CASGATLLPGAYNEQFF. CDR3 bases: TGTGCCAGTGGCGCCACTCTATTACCGGGCGCCTACAATGAGCAGTTCTTC. The chain recombines TRBV19 with TRBJ2-1; D is undetermined. CDR1 is LNHDA, CDR2 SQIVND, per germline (reference sequence). With 8 bases removed from V and 2 bases from J, the gap between germline ends came to 22 bases. CDR3 length: 17 residues.